A selection of T cell receptor beta chains follows, all from one sample in a study of blood T cell repertoires in COVID-19. Assay: immunoSEQ multiplex PCR; the TCRdb copy retains only in-frame clones and omits some. The table lists about 200,000 clones, roughly 89% of them singletons. Material: peripheral blood. Receptors originate from a man aged 55 to 69 who had recovered from COVID-19. CDR3s include the opening cysteine and the closing phenylalanine or tryptophan. Each record gives: J gene, clone size, D gene, V gene, CDR3 DNA, CDR3 protein. A D gene is named only where the DNA matches it firmly. Some rows mark clone size as missing; the rest say once, few, many or name a class of expanded clone.

TRBJ2-6 | once | TRBD1 | TRBV7-9 | TGTGCCAGCAGCTTTACGGGACAGGGCCACCTCTCTGGGGCCAACGTCCTGACTTTC | CASSFTGQGHLSGANVLTF
TRBJ1-1 | . | . | TRBV11-3 | TGTGCCAGCAGCGTACAGGCGAACACTGAAGCTTTCTTT | CASSVQANTEAFF
TRBJ1-1 | . | . | TRBV11-2 | TGTGCCAGCAGCCCGGGGGGTTGGACTGAAGCTTTCTTT | CASSPGGWTEAFF
TRBJ2-5 | . | TRBD2 | TRBV6-5 | TGTGCCAGCCACCGGGCGGGGGTAAAACCGGGGGCCCAGTACTTC | CASHRAGVKPGAQYF
TRBJ2-7 | . | . | TRBV3-1/TRBV3-2 | TGTGCCAGCAGCTATCCGGGGAGAAGCTCCTACGAGCAGTACTTC | CASSYPGRSSYEQYF
TRBJ1-2 | . | . | TRBV6-1 | TGTGCCAGCAGTGAAAGCCACTATGGCTACACCTTC | CASSESHYGYTF
TRBJ2-2 | many | TRBD2 | TRBV11-1 | TGTGCCAGCAGCTTAGCAATGGGCGAAGCGGGAAGCGGGGAGCTGTTTTTT | CASSLAMGEAGSGELFF
TRBJ1-5 | . | TRBD1 | TRBV6-5 | TGTGCCAGCAGTTCCTCAGGGGGCTCAAATCAGCCCCAGCATTTT | CASSSSGGSNQPQHF
TRBJ2-5 | . | . | TRBV18 | TGTGCCAGCTCACCACTCGCGCAAGAGACCCAGTACTTC | CASSPLAQETQYF
TRBJ1-2 | . | TRBD1 | TRBV30 | TGTGCCTGGAGCGGGACAGGGTTTGGCTACACCTTC | CAWSGTGFGYTF
TRBJ1-5 | . | . | TRBV29-1 | TGCAGCGTTGCGGTGGGGCTATGGGGGCCCCAGCATTTT | CSVAVGLWGPQHF
TRBJ1-3 | . | . | TRBV29-1 | TGCAGCGTAAAACAGGGTTTCTCTGGAAACACCATATATTTT | CSVKQGFSGNTIYF
TRBJ1-2 | . | . | TRBV7-9 | TGTGCCAGCAGCTCCCGAGTTGGGCGGGACGGCTACACCTTC | CASSSRVGRDGYTF
TRBJ2-3 | . | . | TRBV7-3 | TGTGCCAGCAGCTTAAACTCGAGAGATACGCAGTATTTT | CASSLNSRDTQYF
TRBJ2-2 | . | TRBD1 | TRBV4-3 | TGCGCCAGCAGCCAATGGACAGGGGAGTACACCGGGGAGCTGTTTTTT | CASSQWTGEYTGELFF
TRBJ1-1 | . | TRBD1 | TRBV9 | TGTGCCAGCGGACAGGGGGGTGAAGCTTTCTTT | CASGQGGEAFF
TRBJ1-1 | . | TRBD1 | TRBV7-2 | TGTGCCAGCAGCTTCGACAGGGGGAACACTGAAGCTTTCTTT | CASSFDRGNTEAFF
TRBJ1-2 | . | . | TRBV14 | TGTGCCAGCAGCCAAGCTGAAGGCAGGGTAAATGCCGGCTACACCTTC | CASSQAEGRVNAGYTF
TRBJ1-2 | . | TRBD1 | TRBV5-1 | TGCGCCAGCAGCCCCCGGTGGGGACAGGGACATCGTAGCTATGGCTACACCTTC | CASSPRWGQGHRSYGYTF
TRBJ1-4 | . | TRBD1 | TRBV6-5 | TGTGCCAGCGGACAGGGTGGTGAAAAACTGTTTTTT | CASGQGGEKLFF
TRBJ2-7 | . | TRBD2 | TRBV19 | TGTGCCAGTAGTATGGCTAGCGGGGCTCCGGCGTACTTC | CASSMASGAPAYF
TRBJ1-1 | . | . | TRBV19 | TGTGCCAGTAGGGGAGGAGGGCTGAGGGCTGAAGCTTTCTTT | CASRGGGLRAEAFF
TRBJ1-4 | . | . | TRBV4-3 | TGCGCCAGCAGCCAAACCCGGAGTCCAAAACTGTTTTTT | CASSQTRSPKLFF
TRBJ2-5 | . | . | TRBV6-5 | TGTGCCAGCAGGTTAACGGGGTCAGAGACCCAGTACTTC | CASRLTGSETQYF
TRBJ1-1 | . | TRBD1 | TRBV6-5 | TGTGCCAGCCGAACAGGGGGTACTTTGGGAGCTTTCTTT | CASRTGGTLGAFF
TRBJ1-4 | . | . | TRBV7-9 | TGTGCCAGCAGGCGAGGGGGAGAAAATGAAAAACTGTTTTTT | CASRRGGENEKLFF
TRBJ1-2 | . | TRBD1 | TRBV6-5 | TGTGCCAGCAGTTACGGGGACAGGATCTATGGCTACACCTTC | CASSYGDRIYGYTF
TRBJ2-3 | . | TRBD1 | TRBV5-1 | TGCGCCAGCAGCACCTCCCAGGGGGCAGGAGATACGCAGTATTTT | CASSTSQGAGDTQYF
TRBJ2-1 | . | . | TRBV11-2 | TGCGCCAGCATAAACACCGGACGGAAGGGGGGGGATAAAAATGAGCAGTTCTTC | CASINTGRKGGDKNEQFF
TRBJ2-2 | . | TRBD1 | TRBV6-5 | TGTGCCAGCATCCTGGACAGGGTGGGCGGGGAGCTGTTTTTT | CASILDRVGGELFF
TRBJ2-1 | once | TRBD2 | TRBV9 | TGTGCCAGCAGCGTAGAAGCGGGGGGGAGTTATGAGCAGTTCTTC | CASSVEAGGSYEQFF
TRBJ2-5 | . | . | TRBV29-1 | TGCAGCGTTATCGGGAACTACCAAGAGACCCAGTACTTC | CSVIGNYQETQYF
TRBJ1-5 | . | . | TRBV6-1 | TGTGCCAGCAGTGAGAGACAGGTTTTTAGCAATCAGCCCCAGCATTTT | CASSERQVFSNQPQHF
TRBJ2-7 | . | TRBD2 | TRBV28 | TGTGCCAGCAGTTCGAGGAGGGGAGGGGTCGAGCAGTACTTC | CASSSRRGGVEQYF
TRBJ2-7 | . | . | TRBV6-5 | TGTGCCAGCAGTACCGGGACCTACGAGCAGTACTTC | CASSTGTYEQYF
TRBJ2-2 | . | TRBD2 | TRBV27 | TGTGCCAGCAGACTTATAGCGGGAGGCGCGAACACCGGGGAGCTGTTTTTT | CASRLIAGGANTGELFF
TRBJ2-7 | . | TRBD1 | TRBV29-1 | TGCAGCGCCGGGACAGTCTTTACCGAGCAGTACTTC | CSAGTVFTEQYF